This T cell receptor beta chain comes out of a study of post-analysis software for immune sequencing data. The overall study: Relapsing-remitting, secondary progressive and progressive-relapsing forms of multiple sclerosis all featured among disease courses.

Built from TCR beta cDNA, the libraries had unique molecular identifiers in them. TCRdb reprocessed the PCR reads via MiXCR and lists one record per CDR3 protein. The sample carries 750,000 to 950,000 distinct CDR3 sequences, 46% recorded once. Trimming took off 4 bases at V and 6 bases at J, with 13 bases between the two ends. CDR3 length: 13 residues. Per germline, CDR1 SEHNR and CDR2 FQNEAQ (reference sequence). In this sample, this clonotype turned up a few times. No antigen is known for it. Overall study results and limits: Controls had lower frequencies than patients of 4 or 5 TRBV segments, which included TRBV5-6, TRBV5-1 and TRBV20-1.

The chain has TRBV7-9 and TRBJ2-7, with a possible D match to TRBD2 (5 bases). What was sequenced was blood. This receptor was identified in a girl between 5 and 17 years old with multiple sclerosis. The CDR3 DNA reads TGTGCCAGCAGCTCGAGGACTTCTCTCGAGCAGTACTTC. Amino acids: CASSSRTSLEQYF.